These T cell receptor beta chains were read from a single sample in a study of blood T cell repertoires in COVID-19. Using immunoSEQ multiplex PCR, the repertoire was profiled, and TCRdb retains in-frame clones only, with some absent. The data hold approximately 330,000 clones, with just under 90% observed a single time. The sequenced material came from PBMCs or T cells enriched from blood (not recorded which). The origin of the receptors is a woman in her twenties or thirties who had recovered from COVID-19. Both conserved end residues are part of each CDR3. The D gene is left open where the match is weak. Not every row has a clone size; where given, it reads once, few, many or a size class.

V: TRBV6-5
D: TRBD1
size: -
J: TRBJ1-2
DNA: TGTGCCAGCACCAAGGACAGGGGTAACTATGGCTACACCTTC
CDR3: CASTKDRGNYGYTF

V: TRBV5-6
D: TRBD1
size: -
J: TRBJ2-7
DNA: TGTGCCAGCAGCCAAGGGACAGGGACAGGCTACGAGCAGTACTTC
CDR3: CASSQGTGTGYEQYF

V: TRBV5-4
D: TRBD2
size: -
J: TRBJ2-5
DNA: TGTGCCAGCAGCTTGGGCCCTAGCGGGAGGGCCTTAAGGGAGACCCAGTACTTC
CDR3: CASSLGPSGRALRETQYF

V: TRBV20-1
D: -
size: -
J: TRBJ1-2
DNA: TGCAGTGCTGACAACTCTGGCACCTTC
CDR3: CSADNSGTF

V: TRBV5-1
D: TRBD1
size: -
J: TRBJ1-1
DNA: TGCGCCAGCAGCTTCACAGGGGGCACTGAAGCTTTCTTT
CDR3: CASSFTGGTEAFF

V: TRBV4-1
D: TRBD2
size: -
J: TRBJ2-7
DNA: TGCGCCAGCAGAAAATCCGGGACTAGCGACTACGAGCAGTACTTC
CDR3: CASRKSGTSDYEQYF

V: TRBV28
D: -
size: few
J: TRBJ2-1
DNA: TGTGCCAGCAGTTTAATTAGTGAGGACTACAATGAGCAGTTCTTC
CDR3: CASSLISEDYNEQFF

V: TRBV5-4
D: TRBD2
size: -
J: TRBJ2-1
DNA: TGTGCCAGCAGCCCGGAGGGACTAGCACCCTACAATGAGCAGTTCTTC
CDR3: CASSPEGLAPYNEQFF

V: TRBV4-1
D: TRBD1
size: -
J: TRBJ1-3
DNA: TGCGCCAGCAGCCAACTAGTACAGGGGGCCTGGTCTGGAAACACCATATATTTT
CDR3: CASSQLVQGAWSGNTIYF

V: TRBV13
D: -
size: -
J: TRBJ1-6
DNA: TGTGCCAGCAGCTTAGGGCGACGAACTGAGGGAAGCTCCTATAATTCACCCCTCCACTTT
CDR3: CASSLGRRTEGSSYNSPLHF

V: TRBV5-1
D: TRBD1
size: -
J: TRBJ2-1
DNA: TGCGCCAGCAGCCCGACAGGGGGTGTTTCCTACAATGAGCAGTTCTTC
CDR3: CASSPTGGVSYNEQFF

V: TRBV4-3
D: TRBD1
size: -
J: TRBJ2-1
DNA: TGCGCCAGCAGACTTGACAGGGGCAATGAGCAGTTCTTC
CDR3: CASRLDRGNEQFF

V: TRBV19
D: TRBD2
size: -
J: TRBJ2-1
DNA: TGTGCCAGCTCGACTAGCGGGTACAATGAGCAGTTCTTC
CDR3: CASSTSGYNEQFF

V: TRBV6-1
D: TRBD2
size: -
J: TRBJ2-1
DNA: TGTGCCAGCAGTGTCAGGGGGTGGTCCCCTAGCGGGAACTCCTACAATGAGCAGTTCTTC
CDR3: CASSVRGWSPSGNSYNEQFF

V: TRBV19
D: -
size: once
J: TRBJ2-7
DNA: TGTGCCAGTAGTGCGGGATCCTCCTACGAGCAGTACTTC
CDR3: CASSAGSSYEQYF

V: TRBV5-4
D: TRBD2
size: -
J: TRBJ2-5
DNA: TGTGCCAGCAGGTTGGGACTAGCGGGAAAAGAGACCCAGTACTTC
CDR3: CASRLGLAGKETQYF

V: TRBV10-2
D: TRBD2
size: once
J: TRBJ2-5
DNA: TGCGCCAGCAGTGAGGCTAGCGGGAGGCAAGAGACCCAGTACTTC
CDR3: CASSEASGRQETQYF

V: TRBV19
D: -
size: -
J: TRBJ2-7
DNA: TGTGCCAGTAGTTACCGGGAAGCAATGACCTACGAGCAGTACTTC
CDR3: CASSYREAMTYEQYF

V: TRBV3-1/TRBV3-2
D: -
size: -
J: TRBJ2-3
DNA: TGTGCCAGCAGCCAAGAAGGGAGGTGGGCTGGGGAAGGAGATACGCAGTATTTT
CDR3: CASSQEGRWAGEGDTQYF

V: TRBV11-2
D: -
size: -
J: TRBJ1-4
DNA: TGTGCCAGCAGCTCACCCCACTGGAATGAAAAACTGTTTTTT
CDR3: CASSSPHWNEKLFF

V: TRBV14
D: TRBD1
size: once
J: TRBJ1-2
DNA: TGTGCCAGCAGCCTAGGGACAGTAAACTATGGCTACACCTTC
CDR3: CASSLGTVNYGYTF

V: TRBV6-5
D: -
size: -
J: TRBJ1-4
DNA: TGTGCCAGCAGTTACCTTGGGGGCTTAGGTGAAAAACTGTTTTTT
CDR3: CASSYLGGLGEKLFF

V: TRBV5-6
D: -
size: few
J: TRBJ2-1
DNA: TGTGCCAGCAGCTTGGGTCAGTACAATGAGCAGTTCTTC
CDR3: CASSLGQYNEQFF